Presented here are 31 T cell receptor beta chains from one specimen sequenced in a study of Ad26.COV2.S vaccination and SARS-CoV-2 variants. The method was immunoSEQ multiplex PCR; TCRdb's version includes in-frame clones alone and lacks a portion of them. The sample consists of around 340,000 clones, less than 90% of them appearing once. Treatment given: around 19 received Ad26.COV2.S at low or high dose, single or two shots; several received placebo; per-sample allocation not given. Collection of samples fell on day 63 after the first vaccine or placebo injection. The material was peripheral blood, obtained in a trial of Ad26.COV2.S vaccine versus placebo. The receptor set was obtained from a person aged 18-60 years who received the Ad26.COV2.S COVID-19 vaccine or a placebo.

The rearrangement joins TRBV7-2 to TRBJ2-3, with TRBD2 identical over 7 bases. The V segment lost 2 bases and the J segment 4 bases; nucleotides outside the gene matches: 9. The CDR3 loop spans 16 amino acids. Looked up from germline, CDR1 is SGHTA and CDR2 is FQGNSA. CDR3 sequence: CASSLKGGGRPDTQYF. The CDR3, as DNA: TGTGCCAGCAGCTTAAAGGGAGGCGGGAGACCAGATACGCAGTATTTT. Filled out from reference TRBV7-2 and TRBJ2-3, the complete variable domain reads GAGVSQSPSNKVTEKGKDVELRCDPISGHTALYWYRQSLGQGLEFLIYFQGNSAPDKSGLPSDRFSAERTGGSVSTLTIQRTQQEDSAVYLCASSLKGGGRPDTQYFGPGTRLTVL.

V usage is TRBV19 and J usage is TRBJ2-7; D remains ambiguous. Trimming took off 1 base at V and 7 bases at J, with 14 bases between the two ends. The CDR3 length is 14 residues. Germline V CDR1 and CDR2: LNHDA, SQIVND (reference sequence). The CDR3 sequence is CASSIGRPYVEQYF. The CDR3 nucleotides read TGTGCCAGTAGTATAGGAAGGCCATACGTGGAGCAGTACTTC.

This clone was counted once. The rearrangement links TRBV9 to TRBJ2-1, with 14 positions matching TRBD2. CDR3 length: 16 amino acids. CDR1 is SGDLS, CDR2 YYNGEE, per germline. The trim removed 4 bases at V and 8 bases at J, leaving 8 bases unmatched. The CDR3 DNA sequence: TGTGCCAGCAGCTCTTCCGGGACTAGCGGGAGAGATGAGCAGTTCTTC. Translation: CASSSSGTSGRDEQFF.

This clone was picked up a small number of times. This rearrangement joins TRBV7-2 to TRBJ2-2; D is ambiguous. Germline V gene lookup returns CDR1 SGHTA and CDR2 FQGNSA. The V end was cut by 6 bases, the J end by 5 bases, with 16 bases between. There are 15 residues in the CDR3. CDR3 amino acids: CASSLSSMWTGELFF. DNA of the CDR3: TGTGCCAGCAGTCTAAGCTCCATGTGGACCGGGGAGCTGTTTTTT.

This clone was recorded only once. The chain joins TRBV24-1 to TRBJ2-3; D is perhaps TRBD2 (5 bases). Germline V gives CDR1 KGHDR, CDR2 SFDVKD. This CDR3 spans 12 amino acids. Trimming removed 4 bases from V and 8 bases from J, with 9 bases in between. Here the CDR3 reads CATSEGLGTQYF. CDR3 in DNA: TGTGCCACCAGTGAAGGACTTGGTACGCAGTATTTT.

CDR3 in amino acids: CATSDIYEQYF. CDR3 bases: TGTGCCACCAGTGACATCTACGAGCAGTACTTC. This rearrangement joins TRBV24-1 to TRBJ2-7; the D is unclear. The CDR3 contains 11 residues. Germline V gene sequence: CDR1 KGHDR, CDR2 SFDVKD. Trimming took off 4 bases at V and 3 bases at J, with 3 bases between the two ends.

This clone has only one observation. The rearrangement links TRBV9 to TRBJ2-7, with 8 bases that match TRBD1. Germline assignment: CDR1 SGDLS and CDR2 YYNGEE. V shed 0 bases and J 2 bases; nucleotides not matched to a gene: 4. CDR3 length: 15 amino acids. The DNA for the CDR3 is TGTGCCAGCAGCGTAGGGATCAGGGGGCCCTACGAGCAGTACTTC. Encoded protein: CASSVGIRGPYEQYF.

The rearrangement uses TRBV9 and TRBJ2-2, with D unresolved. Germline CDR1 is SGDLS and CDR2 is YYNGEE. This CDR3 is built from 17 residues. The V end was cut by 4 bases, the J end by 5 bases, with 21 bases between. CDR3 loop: CASSPSALPVRTGELFF. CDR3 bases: TGTGCCAGCAGCCCGTCAGCGCTCCCCGTGCGGACCGGGGAGCTGTTTTTT.

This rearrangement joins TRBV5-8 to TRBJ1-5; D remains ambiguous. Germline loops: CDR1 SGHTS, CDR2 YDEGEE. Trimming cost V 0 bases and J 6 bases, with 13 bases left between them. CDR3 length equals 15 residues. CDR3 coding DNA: TGTGCCAGCAGCTTGGCCCAAGAATTTGGTCAGCCCCAGCATTTT. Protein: CASSLAQEFGQPQHF.

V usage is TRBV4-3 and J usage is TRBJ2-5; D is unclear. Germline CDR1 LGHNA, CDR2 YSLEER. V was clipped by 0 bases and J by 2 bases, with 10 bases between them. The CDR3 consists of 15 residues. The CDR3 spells CASSQDRLEQETQYF. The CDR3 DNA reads TGCGCCAGCAGCCAAGATCGCCTCGAACAAGAGACCCAGTACTTC.

The CDR3 DNA is TGTGCCAGCCATAGCGGCCACCAAGAGACCCAGTACTTC. This encodes CASHSGHQETQYF. This chain uses TRBV6-5 with TRBJ2-5; D is perhaps TRBD2 (6 bases). This CDR3 region has 13 residues. From germline, CDR1 is MNHEY and CDR2 SVGAGI. The V gene lost 8 bases and the J gene lost 0 bases, with 10 bases spanning the gap.

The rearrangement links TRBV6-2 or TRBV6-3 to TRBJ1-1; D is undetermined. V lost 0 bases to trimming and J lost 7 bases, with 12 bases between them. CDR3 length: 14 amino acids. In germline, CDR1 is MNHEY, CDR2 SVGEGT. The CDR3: CASSYSPMAGEAFF. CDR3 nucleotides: TGTGCCAGCAGTTACTCCCCGATGGCGGGTGAAGCTTTCTTT.

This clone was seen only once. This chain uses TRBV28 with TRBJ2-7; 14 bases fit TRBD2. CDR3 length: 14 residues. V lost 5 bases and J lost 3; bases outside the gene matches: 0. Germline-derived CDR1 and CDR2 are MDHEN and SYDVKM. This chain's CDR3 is CASSGTSGGYEQYF. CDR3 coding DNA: TGTGCCAGCAGTGGGACTAGCGGGGGCTACGAGCAGTACTTC.

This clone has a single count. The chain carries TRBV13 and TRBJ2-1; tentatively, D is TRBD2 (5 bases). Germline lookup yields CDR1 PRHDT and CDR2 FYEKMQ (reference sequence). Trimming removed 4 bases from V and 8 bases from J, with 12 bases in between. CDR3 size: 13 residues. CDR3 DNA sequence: TGTGCCAGCAGCTCCGGCTCCGGGGATGAGCAGTTCTTC. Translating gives CASSSGSGDEQFF.

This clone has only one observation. As DNA, the CDR3 is TGTGCCAGCAGCAGACACCCCCAGGACACAGATACGCAGTATTTT. It yields the protein CASSRHPQDTDTQYF. V and J are TRBV5-4 and TRBJ2-3; the D is unclear. The CDR3 loop spans 15 amino acids. V gave up 4 bases and J gave up 2 bases, with 14 bases separating them. Germline assignment: CDR1 SGHNT and CDR2 YYREEE (reference sequence).

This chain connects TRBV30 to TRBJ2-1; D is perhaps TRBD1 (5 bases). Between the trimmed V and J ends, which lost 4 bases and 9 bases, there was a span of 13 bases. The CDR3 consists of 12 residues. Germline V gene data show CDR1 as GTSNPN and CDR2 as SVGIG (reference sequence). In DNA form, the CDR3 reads TGTGCCTGGACTAATACAGGTATTGAGCAGTTCTTC. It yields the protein CAWTNTGIEQFF. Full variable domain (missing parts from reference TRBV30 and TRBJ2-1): SQTIHQWPATLVQPVGSPLSLECTVEGTSNPNLYWYRQAAGRGLQLLFYSVGIGQISSEVPQNLSASRPQDRQFILSSKKLLLSDSGFYLCAWTNTGIEQFFGPGTRLTVL.

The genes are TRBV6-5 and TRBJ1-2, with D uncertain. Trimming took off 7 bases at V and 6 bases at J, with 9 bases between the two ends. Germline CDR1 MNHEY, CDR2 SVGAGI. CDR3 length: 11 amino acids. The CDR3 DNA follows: TGTGCCAGCACCCTGGGAAATGGCTACACCTTC. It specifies CASTLGNGYTF.

The CDR3 loop reads CACRSTGGYEQYF. In DNA form, the CDR3 reads TGTGCCTGTAGGTCGACAGGGGGCTACGAGCAGTACTTC. V and J are TRBV30 and TRBJ2-7, with 9 nucleotides matching TRBD1. CDR3 length: 13 amino acids. Germline V gives CDR1 GTSNPN, CDR2 SVGIG (reference sequence). Trimming removed 6 bases from V and 3 bases from J; junction bases left unmatched: 6.

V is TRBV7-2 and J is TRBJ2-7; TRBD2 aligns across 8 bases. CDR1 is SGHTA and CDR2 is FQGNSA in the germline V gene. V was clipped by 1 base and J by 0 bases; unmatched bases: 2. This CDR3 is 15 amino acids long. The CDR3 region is CASSLERGSSYEQYF. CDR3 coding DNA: TGTGCCAGCAGCTTAGAGCGGGGGAGCTCCTACGAGCAGTACTTC.

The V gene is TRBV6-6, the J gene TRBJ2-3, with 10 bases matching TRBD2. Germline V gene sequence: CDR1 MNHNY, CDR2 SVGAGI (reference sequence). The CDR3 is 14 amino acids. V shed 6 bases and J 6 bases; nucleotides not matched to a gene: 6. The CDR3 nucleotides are TGTGCCAGCAGCAGCGGGGGGGCATGGGATACGCAGTATTTT. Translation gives CASSSGGAWDTQYF.

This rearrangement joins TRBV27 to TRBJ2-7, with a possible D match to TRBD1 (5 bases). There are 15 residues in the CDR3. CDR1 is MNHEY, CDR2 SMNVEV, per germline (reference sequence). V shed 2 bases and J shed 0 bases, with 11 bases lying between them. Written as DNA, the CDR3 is TGTGCCAGCAGTTTAAGACAGAAGAGCTCCTACGAGCAGTACTTC. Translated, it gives CASSLRQKSSYEQYF.

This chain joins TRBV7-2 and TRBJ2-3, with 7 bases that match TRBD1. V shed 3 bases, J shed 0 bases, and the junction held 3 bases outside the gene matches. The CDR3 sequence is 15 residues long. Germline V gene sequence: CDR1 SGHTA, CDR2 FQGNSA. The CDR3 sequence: CASSLTGISTDTQYF. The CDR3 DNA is TGTGCCAGCAGCTTGACAGGGATTAGCACAGATACGCAGTATTTT.

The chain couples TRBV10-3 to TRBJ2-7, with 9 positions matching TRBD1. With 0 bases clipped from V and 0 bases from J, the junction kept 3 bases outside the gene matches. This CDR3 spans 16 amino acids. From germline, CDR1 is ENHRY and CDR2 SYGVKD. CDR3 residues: CAISESWDRVSYEQYF. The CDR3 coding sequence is TGTGCCATCAGTGAGTCCTGGGACAGGGTCTCCTACGAGCAGTACTTC.

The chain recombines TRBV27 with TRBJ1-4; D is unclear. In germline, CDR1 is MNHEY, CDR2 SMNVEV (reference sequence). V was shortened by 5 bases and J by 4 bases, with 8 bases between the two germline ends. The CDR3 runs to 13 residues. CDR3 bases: TGTGCCAGCAGTATCCAGTTTAATGAAAAACTGTTTTTT. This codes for CASSIQFNEKLFF. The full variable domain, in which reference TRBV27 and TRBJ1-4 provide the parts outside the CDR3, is EAQVTQNPRYLITVTGKKLTVTCSQNMNHEYMSWYRQDPGLGLRQIYYSMNVEVTDKGDVPEGYKVSRKEKRNFPLILESPSPNQTSLYFCASSIQFNEKLFFGSGTQLSVL.

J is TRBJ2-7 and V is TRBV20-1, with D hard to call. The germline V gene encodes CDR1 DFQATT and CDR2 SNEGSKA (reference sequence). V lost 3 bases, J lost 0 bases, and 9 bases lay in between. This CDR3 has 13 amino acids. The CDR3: CSASRPYSYEQYF. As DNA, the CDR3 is TGCAGTGCTAGTAGACCGTACTCCTACGAGCAGTACTTC.

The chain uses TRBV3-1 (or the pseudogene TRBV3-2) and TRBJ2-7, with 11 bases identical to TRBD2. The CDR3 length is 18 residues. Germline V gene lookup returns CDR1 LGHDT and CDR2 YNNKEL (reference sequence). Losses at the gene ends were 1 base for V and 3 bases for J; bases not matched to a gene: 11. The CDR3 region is CASSQAMTSGTRYYEQYF. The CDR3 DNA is TGTGCCAGCAGCCAAGCTATGACTAGCGGGACCCGATACTACGAGCAGTACTTC.

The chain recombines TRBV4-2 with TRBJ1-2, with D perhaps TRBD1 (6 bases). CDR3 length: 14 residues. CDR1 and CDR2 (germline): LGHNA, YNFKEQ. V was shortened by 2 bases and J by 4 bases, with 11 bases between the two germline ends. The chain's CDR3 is CASSQLGQLYGYTF. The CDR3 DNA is TGTGCCAGCAGCCAACTTGGACAGCTCTATGGCTACACCTTC.

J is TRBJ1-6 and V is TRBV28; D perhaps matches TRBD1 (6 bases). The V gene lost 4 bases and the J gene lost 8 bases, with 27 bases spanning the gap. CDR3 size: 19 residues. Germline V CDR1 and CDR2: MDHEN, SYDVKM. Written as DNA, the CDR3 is TGTGCCAGCAGTTCCAGCCGGGACACCGGGCTTATTACTTATTCACCCCTCCACTTT. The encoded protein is CASSSSRDTGLITYSPLHF.

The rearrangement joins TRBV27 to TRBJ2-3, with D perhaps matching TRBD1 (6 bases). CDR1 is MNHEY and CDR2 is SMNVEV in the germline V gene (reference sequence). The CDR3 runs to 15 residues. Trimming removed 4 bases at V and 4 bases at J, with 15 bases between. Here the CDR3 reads CASSYGAPGADTQYF. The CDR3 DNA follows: TGTGCCAGCAGTTACGGGGCCCCAGGGGCAGATACGCAGTATTTT.

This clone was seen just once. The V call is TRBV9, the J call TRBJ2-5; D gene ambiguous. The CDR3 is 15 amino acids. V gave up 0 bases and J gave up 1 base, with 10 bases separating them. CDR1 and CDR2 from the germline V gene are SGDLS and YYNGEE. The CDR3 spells CASSVATYSQETQYF. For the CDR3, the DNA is TGTGCCAGCAGCGTAGCTACGTACAGCCAAGAGACCCAGTACTTC.

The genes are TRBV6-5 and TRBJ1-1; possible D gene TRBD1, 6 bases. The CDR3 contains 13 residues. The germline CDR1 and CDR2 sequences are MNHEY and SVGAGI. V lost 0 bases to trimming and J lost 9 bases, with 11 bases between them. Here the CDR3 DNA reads TGTGCCAGCAGTTACTCTATGGGGGCGAAAGCTTTCTTT. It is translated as CASSYSMGAKAFF.